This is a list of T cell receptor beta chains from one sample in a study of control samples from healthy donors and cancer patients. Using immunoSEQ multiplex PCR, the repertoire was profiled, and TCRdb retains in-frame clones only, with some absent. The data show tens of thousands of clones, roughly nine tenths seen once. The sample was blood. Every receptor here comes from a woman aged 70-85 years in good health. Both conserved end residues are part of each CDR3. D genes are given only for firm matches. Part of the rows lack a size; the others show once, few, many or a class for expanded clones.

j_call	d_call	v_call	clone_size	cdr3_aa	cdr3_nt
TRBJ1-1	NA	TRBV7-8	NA	CASSLVDLTEAFF	TGTGCCAGCAGCTTAGTGGACTTAACTGAAGCTTTCTTT
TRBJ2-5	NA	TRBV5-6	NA	CASNRGTAGETQYF	TGTGCCAGCAACCGGGGGACAGCGGGGGAGACCCAGTACTTC
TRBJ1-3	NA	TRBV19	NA	CATQSGNTIYF	TGTGCCACTCAATCTGGAAACACCATATATTTT
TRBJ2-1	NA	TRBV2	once	CASSMSASDEQFF	TGTGCCAGCAGTATGTCGGCGTCGGATGAGCAGTTCTTC
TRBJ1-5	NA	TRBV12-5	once	CASAQGTDQPQHF	TGTGCTAGTGCTCAGGGAACTGATCAGCCCCAGCATTTT
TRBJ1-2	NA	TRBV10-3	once	CAISRSPDVGDTF	TGTGCCATCAGTCGAAGCCCAGACGTGGGGGACACCTTC
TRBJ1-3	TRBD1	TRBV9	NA	CASSVGQGPISGNTIYF	TGTGCCAGCAGCGTAGGACAGGGCCCCATCTCTGGAAACACCATATATTTT
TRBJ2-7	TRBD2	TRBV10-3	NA	CAIRGLAGAEQYF	TGTGCCATCAGGGGGCTAGCGGGAGCCGAGCAGTACTTC
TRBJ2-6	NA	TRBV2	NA	CASSPTGNRFSGANVLTF	TGTGCCAGCAGTCCTACAGGAAATAGATTCTCTGGGGCCAACGTCCTGACTTTC
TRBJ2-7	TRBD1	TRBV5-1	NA	CASSLAADRVAEQYF	TGCGCCAGCAGCTTGGCCGCGGACAGGGTGGCCGAGCAGTACTTC
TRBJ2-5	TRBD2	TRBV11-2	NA	CASSPQGLGQETQYF	TGTGCCAGCAGCCCACAAGGACTAGGCCAAGAGACCCAGTACTTC
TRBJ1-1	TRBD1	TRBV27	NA	CASSQSRDSEAFF	TGTGCCAGCAGCCAGTCCCGGGACAGTGAAGCTTTCTTT
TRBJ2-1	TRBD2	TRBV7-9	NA	CASSPERGALYNEQFF	TGTGCCAGCAGCCCAGAGCGGGGGGCCTTATACAATGAGCAGTTCTTC
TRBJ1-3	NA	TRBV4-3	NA	CASSQESWGFSGNTIYF	TGCGCCAGCAGCCAAGAAAGTTGGGGGTTTTCTGGAAACACCATATATTTT
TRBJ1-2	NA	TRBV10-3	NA	CAISPSGGGYGYTF	TGTGCCATCAGTCCATCGGGGGGAGGCTATGGCTACACCTTC
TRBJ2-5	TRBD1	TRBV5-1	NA	CASSPDRAETQYF	TGCGCCAGCAGCCCGGACAGGGCAGAGACCCAGTACTTC
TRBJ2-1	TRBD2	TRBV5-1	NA	CASSLYTSGDYNEQFF	TGCGCCAGCAGCTTATATACTAGCGGGGACTACAATGAGCAGTTCTTC
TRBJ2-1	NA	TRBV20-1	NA	CSARDYPEQFF	TGCAGTGCTAGAGATTACCCTGAGCAGTTCTTC
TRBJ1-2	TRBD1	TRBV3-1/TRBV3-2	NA	CASSSSQGGNYGYTF	TGTGCCAGCAGCTCATCCCAGGGGGGGAACTATGGCTACACCTTC
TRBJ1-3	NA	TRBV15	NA	CATSREAQNTIYF	TGTGCCACCAGCAGAGAGGCTCAAAACACCATATATTTT
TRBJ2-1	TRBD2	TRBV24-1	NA	CATSDRLAGGLDEQFF	TGTGCCACCAGTGACAGACTAGCGGGGGGCCTCGATGAGCAGTTCTTC
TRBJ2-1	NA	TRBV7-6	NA	CASSRGANPYNEQFF	TGTGCCAGCAGCCGAGGGGCCAACCCGTACAATGAGCAGTTCTTC
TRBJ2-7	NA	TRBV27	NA	CASSWGRGEQYF	TGTGCCAGCAGTTGGGGTCGCGGCGAGCAGTACTTC
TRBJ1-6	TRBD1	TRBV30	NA	CAWGTDNSPLHF	TGTGCCTGGGGGACAGATAATTCACCCCTCCACTTT
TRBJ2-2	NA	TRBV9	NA	CASSSDIWESGELFF	TGTGCCAGCAGCTCGGACATCTGGGAAAGCGGGGAGCTGTTTTTT
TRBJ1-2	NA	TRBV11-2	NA	CASSPGTSIYGYTF	TGTGCCAGCAGCCCCGGGACATCGATCTATGGCTACACCTTC
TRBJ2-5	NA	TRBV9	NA	CASSVGPGLGTQYF	TGTGCCAGCAGCGTAGGTCCGGGCCTTGGGACCCAGTACTTC
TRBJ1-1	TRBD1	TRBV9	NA	CASSVGQGYTEAFF	TGTGCCAGCAGCGTGGGACAGGGCTACACTGAAGCTTTCTTT
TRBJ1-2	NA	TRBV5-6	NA	CASSFESANRVLGGYTF	TGTGCCAGCAGCTTTGAGAGCGCTAACAGGGTTCTCGGTGGCTACACCTTC
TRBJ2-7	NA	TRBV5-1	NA	CASSPQERSYEQYF	TGCGCCAGCAGCCCTCAGGAGCGGTCCTACGAGCAGTACTTC
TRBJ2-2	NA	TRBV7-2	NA	CASSTPGQDTGELFF	TGTGCCAGCAGCACGCCGGGACAAGACACCGGGGAGCTGTTTTTT
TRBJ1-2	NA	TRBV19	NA	CASGRGYTF	TGTGCCAGTGGCCGCGGCTACACCTTC
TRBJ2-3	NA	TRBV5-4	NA	CASSNPSTDTQYF	TGTGCCAGCAGCAACCCTAGCACAGATACGCAGTATTTT
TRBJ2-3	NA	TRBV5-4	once	CASSLLMDTQYF	TGTGCCAGCAGCTTACTAATGGATACGCAGTATTTT
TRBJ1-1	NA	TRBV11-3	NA	CASSLGGSRNTEAFF	TGTGCCAGCAGCTTAGGTGGCAGTCGGAACACTGAAGCTTTCTTT
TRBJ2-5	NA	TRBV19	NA	CASRNLNPPGETQYF	TGTGCCAGTCGAAACCTAAACCCACCTGGGGAGACCCAGTACTTC
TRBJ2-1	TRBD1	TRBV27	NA	CASSLVGTGGWNEQFF	TGTGCCAGCAGTTTGGTTGGGACAGGGGGCTGGAATGAGCAGTTCTTC
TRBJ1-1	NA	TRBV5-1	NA	CASSLEGREDTEAFF	TGCGCCAGCAGCTTGGAGGGAAGGGAGGACACTGAAGCTTTCTTT
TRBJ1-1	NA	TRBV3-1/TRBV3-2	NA	CASSPSSYTEAFF	TGTGCCAGCAGCCCCTCAAGCTACACTGAAGCTTTCTTT
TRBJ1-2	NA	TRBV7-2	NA	CASSSRLGQRRVYGYTF	TGTGCCAGCAGCTCCCGCCTTGGACAACGACGGGTATATGGCTACACCTTC
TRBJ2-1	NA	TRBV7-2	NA	CASSLAAVSRNEQFF	TGTGCCAGCAGCTTAGCTGCGGTTTCGAGAAATGAGCAGTTCTTC